The 17 T cell receptor beta chains below come from one sample, sequenced in a study of blood T cell repertoires in COVID-19. The protocol was immunoSEQ multiplex PCR, while the TCRdb copy is restricted to in-frame clones and leaves out a portion. The profile covers approximately 200,000 clones, with roughly four fifths appearing a single time and roughly 3% taken by the ten largest. The sequenced material came from peripheral blood. The source of these receptors is a woman aged 25-40 years who had recovered from COVID-19.

This clone was recorded a few times. The V gene is TRBV4-1, the J gene TRBJ2-5; 8 nucleotides line up with TRBD2. The CDR3 runs to 15 residues. Germline CDR1 is MGHRA and CDR2 is YSYEKL. The trim removed 5 bases at V and 4 bases at J, leaving 9 bases unmatched. CDR3: CASSSREGLPETQYF. CDR3 nucleotide sequence: TGCGCCAGCAGCAGTCGGGAGGGCCTTCCAGAGACCCAGTACTTC.

The rearrangement uses TRBV5-5 and TRBJ1-4; 7 nucleotides align to TRBD1. The CDR3 is made up of 15 amino acids. The trim removed 2 bases at V and 6 bases at J, leaving 7 bases unmatched. CDR1 is SGHKS and CDR2 is YYEKEE in the germline V gene (reference sequence). CDR3 sequence (DNA): TGTGCCAGCAGCTTTTCGCCGGGGACAGATGAAAAACTGTTTTTT. It yields the protein CASSFSPGTDEKLFF.

V gene TRBV5-1 combines with J gene TRBJ2-5; 16 bases map to TRBD2. The CDR3 runs 15 residues. The germline V gene has CDR1 SGHRS and CDR2 YFSETQ. Trimming removed 4 bases from V and 3 bases from J; junction bases left unmatched: 0. CDR3 bases: TGCGCCAGCAGCGGGACTAGCGGGAGGGAAGAGACCCAGTACTTC. Protein sequence: CASSGTSGREETQYF.

This clone was found a few times. This chain connects TRBV28 to TRBJ1-2; possibly TRBD1 for D (5 bases). This CDR3 is built from 12 residues. V dropped 6 bases and J dropped 4 bases, with 9 bases sitting between them. From germline, CDR1 is MDHEN and CDR2 SYDVKM. The CDR3 coding sequence is TGTGCCAGCAGAGTAAGGGGCTATGGCTACACCTTC. As protein: CASRVRGYGYTF.

The chain employs TRBV12-5 and TRBJ1-2; 7 bases are shared with TRBD1. CDR1 and CDR2 (germline): LGHNT, FRNRAP. The CDR3 runs to 15 residues. J lost 0 bases, V lost 5 bases, and 6 bases had no gene match. This CDR3 reads CASGLGDRANYGYTF. CDR3 DNA: TGTGCTAGTGGTCTCGGGGACAGAGCTAACTATGGCTACACCTTC.

This chain links TRBV5-6 with TRBJ1-1; possible D gene TRBD1, 5 bases. CDR1 SGHDT and CDR2 YYEEEE come from the germline V gene. The CDR3 sequence is 14 residues long. V was clipped by 6 bases and J by 4 bases, with 16 bases between them. CDR3 sequence: CASNWLTAGTEAFF. The CDR3 nucleotides read TGTGCCAGCAACTGGTTGACAGCCGGCACTGAAGCTTTCTTT.

The table lists this clone with a count of one. The chain carries TRBV2 and TRBJ1-1, with unresolved D. This CDR3 contains 12 residues. Per the germline V gene, CDR1 is SNHLY and CDR2 is FYNNEI. Trimming pared 1 base from V and 12 bases from J, leaving 12 bases between. CDR3 sequence reads: CASSEGEGTTFF. In DNA form, the CDR3 reads TGTGCCAGCAGTGAAGGGGAGGGTACGACTTTCTTT.

The chain has TRBV5-8 and TRBJ2-2; 10 bases are a match to TRBD2. The CDR3 length is 15 residues. Germline trimming cut 4 bases from V and 3 bases from J; bases unmatched to any gene: 3. Germline V lookup: CDR1 SGHTS, CDR2 YDEGEE. The CDR3 loop is CASSHGTSDTGELFF. The CDR3 DNA is TGTGCCAGCAGCCATGGGACTAGCGACACCGGGGAGCTGTTTTTT.

This chain connects TRBV2 to TRBJ1-1; TRBD1 is a possible D gene (5 bases). CDR1 and CDR2 from the germline V gene are SNHLY and FYNNEI. The V gene lost 3 bases and the J gene lost 6 bases, with 14 bases spanning the gap. This CDR3 region has 14 residues. The CDR3 sequence is CASSEGGRQSEAFF. In nucleotides, the CDR3 is TGTGCCAGCAGTGAGGGGGGACGCCAGTCTGAAGCTTTCTTT.

To note about this clone: At one end, the junction sequence differs from germline, possibly due to a read error. The CDR3 sequence is CASSLRTGEKLF. Written as DNA, the CDR3 is TGTGCCAGCAGTTTACGGACAGGGGAAAAGCTTTTT. The gene calls are TRBV28 and TRBJ2-7, with 9 positions matching TRBD1. Germline V CDR1 and CDR2: MDHEN, SYDVKM. This CDR3 is 12 amino acids long.

The chain combines TRBV30 with TRBJ1-5; D is perhaps TRBD1 (5 bases). The length of the CDR3 is 13 residues. Germline assignment: CDR1 GTSNPN and CDR2 SVGIG (reference sequence). Trimming pared 2 bases from V and 4 bases from J, leaving 9 bases between. The CDR3 sequence is CAWSLGANQPQHF. CDR3 sequence (DNA): TGTGCCTGGAGTTTAGGGGCGAATCAGCCCCAGCATTTT.

In its sample, this clone was seen once. This chain joins TRBV6-5 and TRBJ1-2; D is possibly TRBD1 (5 bases). The CDR3 is 13 residues long. V was pared by 9 bases and J by 8 bases, with 19 bases between. Looked up from germline, CDR1 is MNHEY and CDR2 is SVGAGI. CDR3 sequence reads: CASKEWSGEGYTF. The CDR3 DNA follows: TGTGCCAGTAAAGAGTGGTCGGGGGAGGGCTACACCTTC.

This rearrangement joins TRBV18 to TRBJ2-2, with TRBD2 identical over 12 bases. The CDR3 runs to 18 residues. Looked up from germline, CDR1 is KGHSH and CDR2 is LQKENI. J was trimmed by 6 bases and V by 1 base; bases with no gene match: 9. CDR3 in DNA: TGTGCCAGCTCACCACGGCTAGCGGGAGGGCCTTCTGCCGGGGAGCTGTTTTTT. This codes for CASSPRLAGGPSAGELFF.

DNA of the CDR3: TGCGCCAGCAGCTCGACCGGGACATCGGAGGAGACCCAGTACTTC. This sequence encodes CASSSTGTSEETQYF. This sequence joins TRBV5-1 and TRBJ2-5; possible D gene TRBD1, 6 bases. CDR1 is SGHRS and CDR2 is YFSETQ in the germline V gene. With 3 bases removed from V and 5 bases from J, the gap between germline ends came to 17 bases. The CDR3 consists of 15 residues.

The chain uses TRBV19 and TRBJ2-2, with a possible D match to TRBD1 (8 bases). The CDR3 covers 16 residues. Germline-derived CDR1 and CDR2 are LNHDA and SQIVND (reference sequence). V was cut by 7 bases and J by 3 bases, with 18 bases left in between. The CDR3 DNA reads as TGTGCCAGTACCTTAGACACAGGGGGGGACACCGGGGAGCTGTTTTTT. Translation gives CASTLDTGGDTGELFF.

The rearrangement links TRBV29-1 to TRBJ1-6, with D possibly TRBD1 on 6 matching bases. V lost 6 bases and J 5 bases, leaving 11 bases between the germline ends. Germline V CDR1 and CDR2: SQVTM, ANQGSEA. The CDR3 is 13 amino acids. The CDR3 region is CSVRGQNNSPLHF. The CDR3 coding sequence is TGCAGCGTCAGGGGTCAAAATAATTCACCCCTCCACTTT.

This chain uses TRBV6-5 with TRBJ2-7; TRBD2 matches 10 bases. The CDR3 runs 13 residues. Germline-derived CDR1 and CDR2 are MNHEY and SVGAGI. The ends lost 5 bases at V and 6 bases at J; junction bases unmatched: 4. In nucleotides, the CDR3 is TGTGCCAGCAGTCTAGCGGGAGCCCTCGAGCAGTACTTC. This translates into CASSLAGALEQYF.